This T cell receptor (beta chain) was sequenced for a study of blood T cell repertoires in COVID-19. Study summary: Researchers got acute and convalescent COVID-19 samples from the United States, Italy and Spain. The analysed material was cDNA or gDNA that came from T cells, B-cell-depleted T cells, or PBMCs.

In the original analysis: Reference gene primer amplification in the assay estimated nucleated cell counts. Only in-frame clones appear in the TCRdb table, and some are missing; sequencing was by immunoSEQ multiplex PCR. V and J calls and clone size come straight from that table; D and trimming were deduced from the DNA. The profile shows about 240,000 clones, roughly nine tenths of them singletons. Germline CDR1 reads MNHEY; CDR2 reads SVGAGI. Trimming took 0 bases from V and 6 from J, leaving 12 bases between them. The CDR3 runs to 14 residues. This sequence joins TRBV6-5 and TRBJ2-7, with D uncertain. Sequenced material: peripheral blood. The clonotype originates from a man between 60 and 70 years old with acute or convalescent COVID-19. CDR3 in DNA: TGTGCCAGCAGTTACTCGGAGACCCCCTCCGAGCAGTACTTC. Translation gives CASSYSETPSEQYF.